This T cell receptor beta chain was sequenced in a study of human T cells and chemical hapten exposure. Study at large: Variability of per-sample TCR yields stemmed mainly from small differences in pooled library volume. Study-level points and caveats: DPC sensitization left the count of TCRs above 1 in 1000 unchanged.

TCRdb processed the RACE reads anew with MiXCR; each CDR3 protein has one entry. The sample gives 250,000 or so distinct CDR3 sequences, over 7.5% of which show up once; 1.2% is in the top ten. The V gene end was trimmed by 0 bases and the J gene end by 1 base; junction bases not matched to a gene: 7. Per germline, CDR1 MNHEY and CDR2 SVGEGT. The CDR3 loop spans 17 amino acids. As for time point: pre-sensitization, week 0. Stated treatment: therapeutic diphenylcyclopropenone sensitization with weekly scalp DPC. As regards this clonotype: Its target is unknown.

Sequences were derived from whole blood, sampled in connection with sensitization to the hapten diphenylcyclopropenone (DPC). This chain uses TRBV6-2 or TRBV6-3 with TRBJ2-5; 8 bases line up with TRBD2. The sequence was obtained from a man aged 18 to 29 with alopecia areata. Some clones in this sample may be carry-over from other donors' samples. Written as DNA, the CDR3 is TGTGCCAGCAGTTACTCAGCACGGACTAGCCCCCAAGAGACCCAGTACTTC. Translated, it gives CASSYSARTSPQETQYF.